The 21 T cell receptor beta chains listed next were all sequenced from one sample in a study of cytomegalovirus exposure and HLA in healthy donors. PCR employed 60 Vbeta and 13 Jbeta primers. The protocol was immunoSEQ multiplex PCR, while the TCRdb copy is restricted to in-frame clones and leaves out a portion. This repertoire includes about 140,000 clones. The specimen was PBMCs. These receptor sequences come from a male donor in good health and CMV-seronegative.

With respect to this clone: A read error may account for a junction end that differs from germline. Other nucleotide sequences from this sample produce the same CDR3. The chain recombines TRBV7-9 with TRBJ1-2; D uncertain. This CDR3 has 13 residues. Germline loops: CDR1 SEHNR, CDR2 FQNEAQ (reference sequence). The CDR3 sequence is CASSLADSYGYTF. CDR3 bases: TGTGCCAGCAGCTTAGCCGACTCCTATGGTTACACCTTC.

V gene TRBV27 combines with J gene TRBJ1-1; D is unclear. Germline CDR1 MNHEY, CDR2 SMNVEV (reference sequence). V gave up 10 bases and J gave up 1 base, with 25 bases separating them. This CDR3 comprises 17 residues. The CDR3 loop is CATLPVGWRKGNTEAFF. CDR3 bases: TGTGCCACCCTACCCGTTGGATGGAGGAAGGGGAACACTGAAGCTTTCTTT.

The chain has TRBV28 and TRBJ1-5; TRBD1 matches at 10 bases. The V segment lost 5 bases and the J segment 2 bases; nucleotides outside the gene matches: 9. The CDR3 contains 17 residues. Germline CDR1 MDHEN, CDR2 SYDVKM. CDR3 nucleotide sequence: TGTGCCAGCAGTCGAGGGACAGGGGAGGGCGGCAATCAGCCCCAGCATTTT. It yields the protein CASSRGTGEGGNQPQHF.

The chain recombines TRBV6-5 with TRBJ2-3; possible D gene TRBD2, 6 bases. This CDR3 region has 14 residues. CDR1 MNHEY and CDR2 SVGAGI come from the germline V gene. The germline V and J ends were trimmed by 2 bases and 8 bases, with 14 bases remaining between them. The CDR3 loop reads CASSYTRDSVTQYF. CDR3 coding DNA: TGTGCCAGCAGTTACACCCGGGACTCAGTTACGCAGTATTTT.

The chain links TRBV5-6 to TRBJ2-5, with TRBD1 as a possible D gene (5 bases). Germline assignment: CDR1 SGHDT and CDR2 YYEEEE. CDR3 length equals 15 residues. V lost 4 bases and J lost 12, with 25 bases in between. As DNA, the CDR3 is TGTGCCAGCAGCCCGGTGGGAAGGGGAAGAGACCAGGAGTACTTC. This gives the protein CASSPVGRGRDQEYF.

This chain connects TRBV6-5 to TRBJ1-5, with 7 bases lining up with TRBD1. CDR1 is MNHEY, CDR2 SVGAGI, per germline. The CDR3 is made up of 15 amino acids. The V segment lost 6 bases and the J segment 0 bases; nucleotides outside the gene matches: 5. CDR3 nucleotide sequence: TGTGCCAGCAGCCGGACAGGCGATAGCAATCAGCCCCAGCATTTT. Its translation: CASSRTGDSNQPQHF.

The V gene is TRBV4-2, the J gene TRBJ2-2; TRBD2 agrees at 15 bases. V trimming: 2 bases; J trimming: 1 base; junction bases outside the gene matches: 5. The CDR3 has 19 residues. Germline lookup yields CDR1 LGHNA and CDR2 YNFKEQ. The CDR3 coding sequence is TGTGCCAGCAGCCAACCGGGACTAGCGGGAGGCGGGAACACCGGGGAGCTGTTTTTT. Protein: CASSQPGLAGGGNTGELFF.

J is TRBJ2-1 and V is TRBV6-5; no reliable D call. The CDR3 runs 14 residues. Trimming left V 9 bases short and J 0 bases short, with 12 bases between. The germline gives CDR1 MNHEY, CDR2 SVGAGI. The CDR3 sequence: CARIIVSSYNEQFF. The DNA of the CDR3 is TGTGCCAGAATAATTGTCTCCTCCTACAATGAGCAGTTCTTC.

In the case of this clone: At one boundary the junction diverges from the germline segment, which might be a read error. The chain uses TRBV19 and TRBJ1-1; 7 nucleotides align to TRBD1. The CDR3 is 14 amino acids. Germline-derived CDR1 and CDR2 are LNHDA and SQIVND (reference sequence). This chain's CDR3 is CASSHPTGNPEAFF. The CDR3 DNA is TGTGCCAGTAGTCACCCGACAGGGAACCCTGAAGCTTTCTTT.

CDR3 bases: TGTGCCAGCAGCTCCCCCCGCGGGGCTGGCACTGAAGCTTTCTTT. Translated, it gives CASSSPRGAGTEAFF. The chain employs TRBV5-4 and TRBJ1-1; D might be TRBD1 (5 bases). V was shortened by 3 bases and J by 4 bases, with 16 bases between the two germline ends. Germline lookup yields CDR1 SGHNT and CDR2 YYREEE (reference sequence). The CDR3 is 15 residues long.

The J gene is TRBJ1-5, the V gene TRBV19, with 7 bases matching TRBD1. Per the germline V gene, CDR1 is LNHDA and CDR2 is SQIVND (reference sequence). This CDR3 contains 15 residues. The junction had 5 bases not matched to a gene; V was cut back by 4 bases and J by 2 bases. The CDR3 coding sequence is TGTGCCAGTAGTACAGACAGGGCAGGCAATCAGCCCCAGCATTTT. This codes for CASSTDRAGNQPQHF.

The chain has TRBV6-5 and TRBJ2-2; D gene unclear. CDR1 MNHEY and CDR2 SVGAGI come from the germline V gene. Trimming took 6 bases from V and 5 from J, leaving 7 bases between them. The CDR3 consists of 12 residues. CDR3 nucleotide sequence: TGTGCCAGCAGCCGTAATACCGGGGAGCTGTTTTTT. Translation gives CASSRNTGELFF.

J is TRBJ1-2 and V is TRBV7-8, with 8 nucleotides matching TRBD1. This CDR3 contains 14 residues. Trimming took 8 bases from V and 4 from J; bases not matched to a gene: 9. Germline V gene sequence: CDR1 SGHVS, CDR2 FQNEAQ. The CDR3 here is CASFREGTGYGYTF. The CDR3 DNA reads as TGTGCCAGCTTTAGGGAGGGGACAGGCTATGGCTACACCTTC.

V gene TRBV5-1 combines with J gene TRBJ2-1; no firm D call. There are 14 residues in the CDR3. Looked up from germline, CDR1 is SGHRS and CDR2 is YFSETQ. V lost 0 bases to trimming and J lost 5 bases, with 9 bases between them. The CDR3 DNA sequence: TGCGCCAGCAGCTTGGGACGGAGCAACAATGAGCAGTTCTTC. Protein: CASSLGRSNNEQFF.

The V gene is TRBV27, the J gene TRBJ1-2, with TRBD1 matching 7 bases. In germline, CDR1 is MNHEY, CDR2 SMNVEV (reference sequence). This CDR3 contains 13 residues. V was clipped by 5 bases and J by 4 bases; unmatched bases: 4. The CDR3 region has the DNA TGTGCCAGCAGTGCCGGGACAGCCTATGGCTACACCTTC. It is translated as CASSAGTAYGYTF.

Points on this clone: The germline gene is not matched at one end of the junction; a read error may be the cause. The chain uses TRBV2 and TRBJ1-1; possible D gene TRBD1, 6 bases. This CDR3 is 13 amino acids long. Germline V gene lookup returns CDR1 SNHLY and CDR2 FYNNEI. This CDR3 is CARSGGSDTEAFF. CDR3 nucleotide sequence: TGTGCCAGGAGTGGGGGCTCGGATACTGAAGCTTTCTTT.

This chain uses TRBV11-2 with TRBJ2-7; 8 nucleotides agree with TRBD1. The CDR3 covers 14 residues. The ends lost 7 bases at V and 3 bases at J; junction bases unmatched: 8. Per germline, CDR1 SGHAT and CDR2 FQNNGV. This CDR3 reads CASTRTGRNYEQYF. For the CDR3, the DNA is TGTGCCAGCACCCGGACAGGGCGGAACTACGAGCAGTACTTC.

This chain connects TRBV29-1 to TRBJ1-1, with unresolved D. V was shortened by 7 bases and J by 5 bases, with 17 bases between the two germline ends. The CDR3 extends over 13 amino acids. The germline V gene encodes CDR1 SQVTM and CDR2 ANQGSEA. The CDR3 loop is CSARTVVGTEAFF. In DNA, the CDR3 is TGCAGCGCCAGGACTGTAGTGGGGACTGAAGCTTTCTTT.

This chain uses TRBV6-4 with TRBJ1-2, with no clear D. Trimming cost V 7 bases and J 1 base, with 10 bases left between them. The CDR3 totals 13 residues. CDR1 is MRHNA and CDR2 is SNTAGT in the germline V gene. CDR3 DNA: TGTGCCAGCACTCCAGATTTTAACTATGGCTACACCTTC. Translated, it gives CASTPDFNYGYTF.

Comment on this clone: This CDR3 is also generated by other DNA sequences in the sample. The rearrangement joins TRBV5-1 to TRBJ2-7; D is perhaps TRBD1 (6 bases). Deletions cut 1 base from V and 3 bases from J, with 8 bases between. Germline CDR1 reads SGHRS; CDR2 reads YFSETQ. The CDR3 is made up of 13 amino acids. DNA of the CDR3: TGCGCCAGCAGCTTGATACAGGGCTACGAGCAGTACTTC. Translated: CASSLIQGYEQYF.

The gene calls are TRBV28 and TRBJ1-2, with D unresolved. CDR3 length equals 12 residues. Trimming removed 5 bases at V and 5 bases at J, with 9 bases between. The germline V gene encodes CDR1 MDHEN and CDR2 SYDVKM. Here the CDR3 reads CASSLVTYGYTF. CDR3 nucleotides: TGTGCCAGCAGTCTTGTCACATATGGCTACACCTTC.